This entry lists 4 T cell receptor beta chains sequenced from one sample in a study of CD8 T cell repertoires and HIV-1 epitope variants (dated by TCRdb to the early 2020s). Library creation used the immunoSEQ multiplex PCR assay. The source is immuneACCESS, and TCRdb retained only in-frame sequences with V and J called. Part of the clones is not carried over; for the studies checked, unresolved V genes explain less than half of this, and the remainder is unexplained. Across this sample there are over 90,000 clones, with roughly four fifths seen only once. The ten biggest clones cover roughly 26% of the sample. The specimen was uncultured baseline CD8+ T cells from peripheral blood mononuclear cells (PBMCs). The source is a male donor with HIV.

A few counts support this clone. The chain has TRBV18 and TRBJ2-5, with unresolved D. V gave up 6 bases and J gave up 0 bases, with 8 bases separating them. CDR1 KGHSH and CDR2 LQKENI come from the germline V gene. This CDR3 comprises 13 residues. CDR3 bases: TGTGCCAGCTCCACGGGCGACCAAGAGACCCAGTACTTC. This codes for CASSTGDQETQYF.

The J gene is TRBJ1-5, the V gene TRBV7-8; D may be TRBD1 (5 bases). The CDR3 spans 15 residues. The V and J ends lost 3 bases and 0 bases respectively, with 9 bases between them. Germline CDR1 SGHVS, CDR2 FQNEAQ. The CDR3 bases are TGTGCCAGCAGCTTGGGGGATTTTAGCAATCAGCCCCAGCATTTT. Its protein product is CASSLGDFSNQPQHF.

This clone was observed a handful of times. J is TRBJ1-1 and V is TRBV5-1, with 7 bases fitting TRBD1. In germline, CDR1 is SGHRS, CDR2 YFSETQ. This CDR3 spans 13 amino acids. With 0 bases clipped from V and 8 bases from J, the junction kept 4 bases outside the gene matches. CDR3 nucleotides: TGCGCCAGCAGCTTGGAGGGGGCGGTAGAAGCTTTCTTT. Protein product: CASSLEGAVEAFF. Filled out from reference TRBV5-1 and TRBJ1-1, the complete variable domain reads KAGVTQTPRYLIKTRGQQVTLSCSPISGHRSVSWYQQTPGQGLQFLFEYFSETQRNKGNFPGRFSGRQFSNSRSEMNVSTLELGDSALYLCASSLEGAVEAFFGQGTRLTVV.

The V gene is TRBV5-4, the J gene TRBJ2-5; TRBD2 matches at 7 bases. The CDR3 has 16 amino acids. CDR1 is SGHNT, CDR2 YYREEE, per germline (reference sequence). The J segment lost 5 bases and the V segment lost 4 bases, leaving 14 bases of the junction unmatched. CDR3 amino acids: CASSPFWDGGRETQYF. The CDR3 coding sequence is TGTGCCAGCAGCCCTTTCTGGGACGGGGGGAGGGAGACCCAGTACTTC. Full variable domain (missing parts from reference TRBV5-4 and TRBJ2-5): ETGVTQSPTHLIKTRGQQVTLRCSSQSGHNTVSWYQQALGQGPQFIFQYYREEENGRGNFPPRFSGLQFPNYSSELNVNALELDDSALYLCASSPFWDGGRETQYFGPGTRLLVL.